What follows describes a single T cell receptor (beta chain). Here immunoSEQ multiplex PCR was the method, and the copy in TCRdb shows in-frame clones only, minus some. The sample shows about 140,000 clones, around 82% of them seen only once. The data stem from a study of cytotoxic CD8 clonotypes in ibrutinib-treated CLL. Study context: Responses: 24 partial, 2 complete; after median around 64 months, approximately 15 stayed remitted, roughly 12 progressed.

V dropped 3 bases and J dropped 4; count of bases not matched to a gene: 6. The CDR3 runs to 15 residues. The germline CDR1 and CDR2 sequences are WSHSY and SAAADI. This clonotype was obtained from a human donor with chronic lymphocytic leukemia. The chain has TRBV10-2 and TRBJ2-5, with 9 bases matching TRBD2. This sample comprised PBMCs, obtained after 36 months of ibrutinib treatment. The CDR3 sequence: CASSDTSGWGETQYF. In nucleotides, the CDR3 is TGCGCCAGCAGTGACACTAGCGGGTGGGGAGAGACCCAGTACTTC.